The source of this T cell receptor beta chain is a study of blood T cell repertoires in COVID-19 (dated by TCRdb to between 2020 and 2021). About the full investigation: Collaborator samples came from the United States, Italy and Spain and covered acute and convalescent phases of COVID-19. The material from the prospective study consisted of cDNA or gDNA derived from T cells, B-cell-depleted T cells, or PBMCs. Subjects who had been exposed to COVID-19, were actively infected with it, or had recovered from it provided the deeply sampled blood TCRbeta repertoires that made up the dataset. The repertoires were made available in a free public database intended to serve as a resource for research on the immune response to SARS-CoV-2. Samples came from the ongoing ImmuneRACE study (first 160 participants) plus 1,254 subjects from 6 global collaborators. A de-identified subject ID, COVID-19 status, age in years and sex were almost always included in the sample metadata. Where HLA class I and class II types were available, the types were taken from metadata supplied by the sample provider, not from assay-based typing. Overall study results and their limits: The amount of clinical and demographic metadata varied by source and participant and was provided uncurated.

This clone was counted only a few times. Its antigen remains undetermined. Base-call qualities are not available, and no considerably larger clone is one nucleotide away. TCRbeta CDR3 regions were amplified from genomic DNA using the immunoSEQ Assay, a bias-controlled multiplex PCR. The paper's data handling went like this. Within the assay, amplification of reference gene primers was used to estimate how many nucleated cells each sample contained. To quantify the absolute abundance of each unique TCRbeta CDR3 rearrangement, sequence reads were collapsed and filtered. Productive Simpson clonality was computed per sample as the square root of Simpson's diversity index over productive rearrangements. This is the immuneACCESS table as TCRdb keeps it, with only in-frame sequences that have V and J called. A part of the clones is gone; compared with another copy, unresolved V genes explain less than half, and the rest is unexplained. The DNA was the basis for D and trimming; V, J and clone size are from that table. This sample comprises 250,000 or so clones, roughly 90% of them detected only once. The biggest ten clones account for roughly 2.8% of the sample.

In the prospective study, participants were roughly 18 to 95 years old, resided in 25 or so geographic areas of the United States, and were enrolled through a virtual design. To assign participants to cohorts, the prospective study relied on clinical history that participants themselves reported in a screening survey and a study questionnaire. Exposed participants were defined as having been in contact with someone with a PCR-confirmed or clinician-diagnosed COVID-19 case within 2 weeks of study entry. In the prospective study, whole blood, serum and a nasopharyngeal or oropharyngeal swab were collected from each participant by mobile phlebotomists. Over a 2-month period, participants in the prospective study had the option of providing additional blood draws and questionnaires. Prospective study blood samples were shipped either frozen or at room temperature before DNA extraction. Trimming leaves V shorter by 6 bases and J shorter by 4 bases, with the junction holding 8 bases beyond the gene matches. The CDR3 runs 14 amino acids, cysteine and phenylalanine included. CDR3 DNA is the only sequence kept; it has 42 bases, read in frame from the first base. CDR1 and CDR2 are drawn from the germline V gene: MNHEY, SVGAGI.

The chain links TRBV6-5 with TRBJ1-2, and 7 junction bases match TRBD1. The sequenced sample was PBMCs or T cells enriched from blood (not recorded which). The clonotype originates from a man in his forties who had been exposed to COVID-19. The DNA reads TGTGCCAGCAGGCCAAAGACAGGGACCTATGGCTACACCTTC. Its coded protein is CASRPKTGTYGYTF.